These 21 T cell receptor beta chains came from one sample sequenced in a study of T cell changes during pregnancy in multiple sclerosis. The method was immunoSEQ multiplex PCR; TCRdb's version includes in-frame clones alone and lacks a portion of them. This sample has some 77,000 clones, with around 89% found just once. The sequencing used peripheral blood, collected before pregnancy. The receptors were gathered from a female donor with multiple sclerosis, enrolled in a pregnancy study.

The chain links TRBV6-1 to TRBJ2-5; D ambiguous. Deletions cut 3 bases from V and 4 bases from J, with 9 bases between. This CDR3 has 13 amino acids. In germline, CDR1 is MNHNS, CDR2 SASEGT. CDR3 sequence: CASSDGRRETQYF. The CDR3 DNA follows: TGTGCCAGCAGTGATGGCAGGCGAGAGACCCAGTACTTC.

A remark on this clone: One junction end disagrees with the germline gene, perhaps due to a read error. This rearrangement joins TRBV9 to TRBJ2-1, with 8 bases lining up with TRBD2. The CDR3 covers 16 residues. In germline, CDR1 is SGDLS, CDR2 YYNGEE. The CDR3: CASNVVSRGAYNEQFF. In nucleotides, the CDR3 is TGTGCCAGCAACGTAGTTTCGCGGGGGGCCTACAATGAGCAGTTCTTC.

This clone was observed once. CDR3 sequence: CASSPSGQNYGYTF. For the CDR3, the DNA is TGTGCCAGCAGCCCCTCCGGACAGAACTATGGCTACACCTTC. The chain has TRBV7-3 and TRBJ1-2, with a possible D match to TRBD1 (6 bases). V dropped 5 bases and J dropped 2 bases, with 12 bases sitting between them. Germline V gives CDR1 SGHTA, CDR2 FQGTGA. The CDR3 covers 14 residues.

This clone came up once. The chain links TRBV4-3 to TRBJ1-6; 8 bases fit TRBD1. V trimming: 0 bases; J trimming: 7 bases; junction bases outside the gene matches: 5. The CDR3 is 16 residues long. Germline V gene sequence: CDR1 LGHNA, CDR2 YSLEER. The CDR3 DNA sequence: TGCGCCAGCAGCCAAGAAGTCGGGGACAGGAATTCACCCCTCCACTTT. Protein: CASSQEVGDRNSPLHF.

As DNA, the CDR3 is TGTGCCAGCAGCTCCGGGGGGGTAAATACGCAGTATTTT. This translates into CASSSGGVNTQYF. The chain has TRBV5-8 and TRBJ2-3, with 8 positions matching TRBD2. V lost 3 bases to trimming and J lost 7 bases; unmatched junction nucleotides: 4. The germline V gene has CDR1 SGHTS and CDR2 YDEGEE. The CDR3 runs 13 residues.

V and J are TRBV14 and TRBJ1-1, with D uncertain. V was clipped by 0 bases and J by 4 bases, with 6 bases between them. CDR3 length: 13 amino acids. Per the germline V gene, CDR1 is SGHDN and CDR2 is FVKESK. DNA of the CDR3: TGTGCCAGCAGCCAAGATGGCTTCACTGAAGCTTTCTTT. As protein: CASSQDGFTEAFF.

This chain links TRBV7-3 with TRBJ2-5, with D unclear. The V gene lost 5 bases and the J gene lost 2 bases, with 9 bases spanning the gap. Germline V gives CDR1 SGHTA, CDR2 FQGTGA. The CDR3 is 13 amino acids. The CDR3 spells CASSERQQETQYF. In DNA form, the CDR3 reads TGTGCCAGCAGCGAGAGGCAGCAAGAGACCCAGTACTTC.

The chain couples TRBV7-2 to TRBJ1-1; D may be TRBD1 (5 bases). CDR1 SGHTA and CDR2 FQGNSA come from the germline V gene. The CDR3 is 14 residues long. Between the trimmed V and J ends, which lost 2 bases and 0 bases, there was a span of 7 bases. The CDR3 DNA is TGTGCCAGCAGCTTACAGGGCTTGAACACTGAAGCTTTCTTT. This encodes CASSLQGLNTEAFF.

The rearrangement links TRBV6-5 to TRBJ2-1, with a weak D call TRBD1 (7 bases). Trimming stripped 4 bases from V and 1 base from J, with 14 bases between. This CDR3 has 16 residues. Germline lookup yields CDR1 MNHEY and CDR2 SVGAGI. The CDR3 DNA is TGTGCCAGCAGTTCCACAGGGGAGGTATCCTACAATGAGCAGTTCTTC. The encoded protein is CASSSTGEVSYNEQFF.

The rearrangement joins TRBV28 to TRBJ2-2, with TRBD1 matching over 9 bases. V was clipped by 6 bases and J by 1 base; unmatched bases: 6. The CDR3 extends over 16 amino acids. Germline CDR1 reads MDHEN; CDR2 reads SYDVKM. The CDR3, as DNA: TGTGCCAGCAGGCCGGACAGGGGAAAGAACACCGGGGAGCTGTTTTTT. Its translation: CASRPDRGKNTGELFF.

This rearrangement joins TRBV6-5 to TRBJ1-4; 7 bases are a match to TRBD1. CDR1 is MNHEY, CDR2 SVGAGI, per germline. The CDR3 extends over 16 amino acids. Trimming at V came to 4 bases and at J to 3 bases, leaving 8 bases not matched to a gene. The CDR3: CASSFNPGQPNEKLFF. The CDR3 DNA is TGTGCCAGCAGTTTCAACCCGGGACAGCCTAATGAAAAACTGTTTTTT.

The V and J genes are TRBV29-1 and TRBJ2-2; 7 bases map to TRBD1. The V gene's germline CDR1 is SQVTM and CDR2 ANQGSEA. The J segment lost 5 bases and the V segment lost 4 bases, leaving 10 bases of the junction unmatched. CDR3 size: 15 residues. CDR3 amino acids: CSVVKGARATGELFF. As DNA, the CDR3 is TGCAGCGTTGTGAAGGGGGCCAGGGCAACCGGGGAGCTGTTTTTT.

The sample holds one count of this clone. The V and J genes are TRBV6-5 and TRBJ2-5; D perhaps matches TRBD2 (5 bases). The V gene lost 8 bases and the J gene lost 8 bases, with 18 bases spanning the gap. There are 13 residues in the CDR3. The germline V gene encodes CDR1 MNHEY and CDR2 SVGAGI. In DNA form, the CDR3 reads TGTGCCAGCCGGGGTCGGCTAGTCTCAACCCAGTACTTC. Its protein product is CASRGRLVSTQYF.

The chain has TRBV5-1 and TRBJ1-2, with D possibly matching TRBD1 (6 bases). The germline gives CDR1 SGHRS, CDR2 YFSETQ. CDR3 length: 14 amino acids. Trimming stripped 4 bases from V and 3 bases from J, with 13 bases between. Written as DNA, the CDR3 is TGCGCCAGCAGCCAACAGGGAACTGACTATGGCTACACCTTC. It is translated as CASSQQGTDYGYTF.

The V gene is TRBV9, the J gene TRBJ1-1; D unclear. The CDR3 runs to 15 residues. V lost 4 bases to trimming and J lost 3 bases, with 16 bases between them. Germline V lookup: CDR1 SGDLS, CDR2 YYNGEE. The CDR3 region is CASSPPGVGYTEAFF. The CDR3 DNA reads as TGTGCCAGCAGCCCTCCCGGGGTGGGGTACACTGAAGCTTTCTTT.

This chain connects TRBV19 to TRBJ2-7; D gene unclear. Trimming took off 4 bases at V and 0 bases at J, with 10 bases between the two ends. There are 14 residues in the CDR3. Germline assignment: CDR1 LNHDA and CDR2 SQIVND (reference sequence). The CDR3 sequence is CASSNRKYSYEQYF. For the CDR3, the DNA is TGTGCCAGTAGTAACAGAAAGTACTCCTACGAGCAGTACTTC.

This sequence joins TRBV9 and TRBJ2-7; 7 bases match TRBD1. The J segment lost 3 bases and the V segment lost 3 bases, leaving 9 bases of the junction unmatched. CDR3 length equals 15 residues. Germline V gene data show CDR1 as SGDLS and CDR2 as YYNGEE. The CDR3 spells CASSGSGTAYYEQYF. The CDR3 nucleotides are TGTGCCAGCAGCGGATCCGGGACAGCCTACTACGAGCAGTACTTC.

This sequence joins TRBV30 and TRBJ2-3; unclear D gene. Germline CDR1 and CDR2: GTSNPN and SVGIG (reference sequence). Trimming removed 5 bases at V and 3 bases at J, with 12 bases between. There are 13 residues in the CDR3. In DNA, the CDR3 is TGTGCCTGGGCGAGGCGTATGACAGATACGCAGTATTTT. Translating it yields CAWARRMTDTQYF.

The chain combines TRBV4-1 with TRBJ1-2; D gene uncertain. Germline CDR1 MGHRA, CDR2 YSYEKL. Trimming stripped 1 base from V and 4 bases from J, with 13 bases between. CDR3 size: 15 residues. CDR3 DNA sequence: TGCGCCAGCAGCCAAGGACCCAACCGACTCTATGGCTACACCTTC. Translation: CASSQGPNRLYGYTF.

V and J are TRBV19 and TRBJ2-1; 9 bases fit TRBD2. The CDR3 has 18 residues. Germline loops: CDR1 LNHDA, CDR2 SQIVND (reference sequence). With 2 bases clipped from V and 7 bases from J, the junction kept 15 bases outside the gene matches. The CDR3 sequence is CASSIQAAAGGAFNEQFF. The DNA for the CDR3 is TGTGCCAGTAGTATACAGGCAGCAGCGGGGGGCGCGTTTAATGAGCAGTTCTTC. The whole variable domain, remainder taken from reference TRBV19 and TRBJ2-1, is DGGITQSPKYLFRKEGQNVTLSCEQNLNHDAMYWYRQDPGQGLRLIYYSQIVNDFQKGDIAEGYSVSREKKESFPLTVTSAQKNPTAFYLCASSIQAAAGGAFNEQFFGPGTRLTVL.

This chain's CDR3 is CASSSTWTLNQPQHF. CDR3 nucleotide sequence: TGTGCCAGCAGCAGTACATGGACACTCAATCAGCCCCAGCATTTT. This sequence joins TRBV6-6 and TRBJ1-5; D might be TRBD1 (5 bases). Trimming stripped 6 bases from V and 3 bases from J, with 15 bases between. CDR3 length: 15 residues. Germline V gene sequence: CDR1 MNHNY, CDR2 SVGAGI (reference sequence).